This TCR beta chain was found in a study of blood T cells in healthy people across ages. Study outcomes and limitations: Diversity figures based on one million T cells were deemed too low. The fall in TCR beta diversity per million T cells was roughly linear with age.

This CDR3 contains 11 residues. Germline assignment: CDR1 DFQATT and CDR2 SNEGSKA (reference sequence). With 0 bases removed from V and 5 bases from J, the gap between germline ends came to 5 bases. This clonotype was counted only a few times. Its antigen is unidentified. The second PCR ran about 6 to 12 cycles with a sample-barcoded 5' primer and J-beta primers. TCRdb analysed the 5' RACE reads with MiXCR anew, one entry per CDR3 protein. The sample has about 780,000 distinct CDR3 sequences, under 30% seen once. In addition, the sample was reused for a study of T cells of mothers and their children. That work states: Each child gave approximately 2.8 million TCR beta CDR3 reads (each mother, over 8.5 million). Overlap ran slightly, non-significantly higher for related than unrelated mother-child pairs.

The sample taken for sequencing was blood. The sequence was obtained from a boy under 18 in good health. The rearrangement links TRBV20-1 to TRBJ2-7; D remains ambiguous. The CDR3 region is CSARDRHEQYF. The CDR3 region has the DNA TGCAGTGCTAGAGATCGTCACGAGCAGTACTTC.